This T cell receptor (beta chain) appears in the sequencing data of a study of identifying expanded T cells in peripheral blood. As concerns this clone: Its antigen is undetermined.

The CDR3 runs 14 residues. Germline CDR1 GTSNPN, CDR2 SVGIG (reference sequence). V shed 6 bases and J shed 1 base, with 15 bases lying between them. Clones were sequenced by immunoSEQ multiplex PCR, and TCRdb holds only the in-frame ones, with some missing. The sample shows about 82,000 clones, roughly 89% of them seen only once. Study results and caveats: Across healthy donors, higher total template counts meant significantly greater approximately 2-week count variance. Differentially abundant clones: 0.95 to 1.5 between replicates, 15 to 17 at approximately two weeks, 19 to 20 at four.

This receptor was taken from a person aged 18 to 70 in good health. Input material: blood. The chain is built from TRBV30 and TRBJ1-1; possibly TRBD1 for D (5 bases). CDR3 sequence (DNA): TGTGCCTGCCATCGTCGGGGGGGGAACACTGAAGCTTTCTTT. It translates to CACHRRGGNTEAFF. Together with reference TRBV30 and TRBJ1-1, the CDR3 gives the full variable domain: SQTIHQWPATLVQPVGSPLSLECTVEGTSNPNLYWYRQAAGRGLQLLFYSVGIGQISSEVPQNLSASRPQDRQFILSSKKLLLSDSGFYLCACHRRGGNTEAFFGQGTRLTVV.